The 2 T cell receptor beta chains given below trace back to one sample, sequenced in a study of T cell changes during pregnancy in multiple sclerosis. Profiled with immunoSEQ multiplex PCR; TCRdb holds only in-frame clones, not every one. Here the sample spans approximately 88,000 clones, around 92% being singletons. This specimen consisted of peripheral blood, obtained in the third trimester of pregnancy. The receptor set was obtained from a female donor with multiple sclerosis, enrolled in a pregnancy study.

The chain joins TRBV6-6 to TRBJ2-7, with TRBD1 matching 9 bases. Germline CDR1 is MNHNY and CDR2 is SVGAGI (reference sequence). J gave up 3 bases and V 4 bases, and 1 base lay outside the gene matches. This CDR3 has 13 residues. The CDR3 region has the DNA TGTGCCAGCAGTTCGACAGGGGGCTACGAGCAGTACTTC. It is translated as CASSSTGGYEQYF.

This chain joins TRBV19 and TRBJ1-5, with D maybe TRBD1 (6 bases). The CDR3 runs 16 residues. The V gene lost 5 bases and the J gene lost 1 base, with 15 bases spanning the gap. Germline CDR1 and CDR2: LNHDA and SQIVND (reference sequence). The CDR3, as DNA: TGTGCCAGTAGTCCGATACAGGGTTGGAGCAATCAGCCCCAGCATTTT. This codes for CASSPIQGWSNQPQHF. Complete variable domain (other parts from reference TRBV19 and TRBJ1-5): DGGITQSPKYLFRKEGQNVTLSCEQNLNHDAMYWYRQDPGQGLRLIYYSQIVNDFQKGDIAEGYSVSREKKESFPLTVTSAQKNPTAFYLCASSPIQGWSNQPQHFGDGTRLSIL.